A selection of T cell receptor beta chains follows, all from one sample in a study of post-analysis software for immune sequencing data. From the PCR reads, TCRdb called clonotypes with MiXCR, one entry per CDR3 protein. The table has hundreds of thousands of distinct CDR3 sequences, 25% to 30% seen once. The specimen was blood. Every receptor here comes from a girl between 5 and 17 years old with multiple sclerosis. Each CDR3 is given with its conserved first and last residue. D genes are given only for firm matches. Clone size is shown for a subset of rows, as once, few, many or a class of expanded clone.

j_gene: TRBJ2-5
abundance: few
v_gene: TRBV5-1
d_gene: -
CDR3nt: TGCGCCAGCAGCCAGATGGGGCCTGAAGAGACCCAGTACTTC
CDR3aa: CASSQMGPEETQYF

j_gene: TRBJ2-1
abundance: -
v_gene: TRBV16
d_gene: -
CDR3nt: TGTACCAGCAGCCAATTTCTGAGGACACCCTCCGAGCAGTTCTTC
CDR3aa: CTSSQFLRTPSEQFF

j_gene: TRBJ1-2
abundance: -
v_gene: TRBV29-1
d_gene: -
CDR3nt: TGCAGCGTTGATAGAGAACCCTATCATGGCTACACCTTC
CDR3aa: CSVDREPYHGYTF

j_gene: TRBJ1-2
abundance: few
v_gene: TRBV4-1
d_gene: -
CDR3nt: TGCGCCAGCAGCCCCCCGGCCCTGAACTATGGCTACACCTTC
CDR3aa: CASSPPALNYGYTF

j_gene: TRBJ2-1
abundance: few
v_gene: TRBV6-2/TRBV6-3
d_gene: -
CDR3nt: TGTGCCAGCATTAACATTGCGTACAATGAGCAGTTCTTC
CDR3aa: CASINIAYNEQFF

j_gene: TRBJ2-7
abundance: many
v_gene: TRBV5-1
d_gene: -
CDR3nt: TGCGCCAGCAGCTCCTCCGGCGCCTACGAGCAGTACTTC
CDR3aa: CASSSSGAYEQYF

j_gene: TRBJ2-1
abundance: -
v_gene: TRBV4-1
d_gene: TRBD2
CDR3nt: TGCGCCAGCAGCCACATAGCGGGAGGTTCCTACAATGAGCAGTTCTTC
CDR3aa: CASSHIAGGSYNEQFF

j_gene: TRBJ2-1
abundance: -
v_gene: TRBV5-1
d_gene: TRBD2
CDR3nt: TGCGCCAGCAGCTTGGTGAGCGGGAGGCGGTTCTTC
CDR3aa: CASSLVSGRRFF

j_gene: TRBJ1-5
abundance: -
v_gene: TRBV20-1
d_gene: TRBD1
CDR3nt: TGCAGTGCTAGGGGACAGGGTTCGGGGTATAGCAATCAGCCCCAGCATTTT
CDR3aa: CSARGQGSGYSNQPQHF

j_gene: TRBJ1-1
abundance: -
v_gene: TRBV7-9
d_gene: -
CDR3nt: TGTGCCAGCAGCCACGACCCAAAAGCTTTCTTT
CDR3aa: CASSHDPKAFF

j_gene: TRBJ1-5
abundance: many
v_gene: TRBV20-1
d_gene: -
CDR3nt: TGCAGTGCCGCCGGGGGCTACAATCAGCCCCAGCATTTT
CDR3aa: CSAAGGYNQPQHF

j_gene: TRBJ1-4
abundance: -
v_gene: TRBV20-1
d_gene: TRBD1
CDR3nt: TGCAGTGCTAGGAGTCCTAGGACAGGGAATGAAAAACTGTTTTTT
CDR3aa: CSARSPRTGNEKLFF

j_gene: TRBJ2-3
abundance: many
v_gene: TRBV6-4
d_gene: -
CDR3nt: TGTGCCAGCAGTGAGCGGATCGGCACAGATACGCAGTATTTT
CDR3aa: CASSERIGTDTQYF

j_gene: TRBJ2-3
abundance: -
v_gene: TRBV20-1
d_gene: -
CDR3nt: TGCAGTGCTGGGGCCCCTAGGTCAGATACGCAGTATTTT
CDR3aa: CSAGAPRSDTQYF

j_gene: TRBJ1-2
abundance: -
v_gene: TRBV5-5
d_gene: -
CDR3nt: TGTGCCAGCAGCTGGGTTCGGGGGAGCGGATTAGGCTACACCTTC
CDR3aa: CASSWVRGSGLGYTF

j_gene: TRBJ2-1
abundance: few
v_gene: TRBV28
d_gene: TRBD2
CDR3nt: TGTGCCAGCAGGTCCGGGACTAGCGCCTACAATGAGCAGTTCTTC
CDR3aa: CASRSGTSAYNEQFF

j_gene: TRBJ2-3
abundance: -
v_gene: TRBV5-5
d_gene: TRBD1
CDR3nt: TGTGCCAGCAGCTCAGGACAGGTTAGCACAGATACGCAGTATTTT
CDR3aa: CASSSGQVSTDTQYF

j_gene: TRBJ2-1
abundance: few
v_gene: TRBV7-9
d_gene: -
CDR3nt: TGTGCCAGCAGCTCAGGGACCCTCAGGGATGAGCAGTTCTTC
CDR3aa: CASSSGTLRDEQFF